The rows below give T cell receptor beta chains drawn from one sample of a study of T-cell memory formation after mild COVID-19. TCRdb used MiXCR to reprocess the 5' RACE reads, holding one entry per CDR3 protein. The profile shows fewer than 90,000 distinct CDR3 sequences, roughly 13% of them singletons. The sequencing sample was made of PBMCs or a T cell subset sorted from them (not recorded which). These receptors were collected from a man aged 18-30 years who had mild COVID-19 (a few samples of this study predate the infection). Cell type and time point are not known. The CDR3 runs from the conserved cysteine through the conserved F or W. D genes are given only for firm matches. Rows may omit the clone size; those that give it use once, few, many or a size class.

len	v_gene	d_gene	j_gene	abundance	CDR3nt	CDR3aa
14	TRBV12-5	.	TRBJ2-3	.	TGTGCTAGTGGTTTTTACGGGGGGCCAGATACGCAGTATTTT	CASGFYGGPDTQYF
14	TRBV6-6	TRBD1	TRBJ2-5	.	TGTGCCAGCACCGGGACAGGGGAAGGTGAGACCCAGTACTTC	CASTGTGEGETQYF
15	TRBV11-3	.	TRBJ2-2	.	TGTGCCAGCAGCTTACGGCAGGGGAGTTCCGGGGAGCTGTTTTTT	CASSLRQGSSGELFF
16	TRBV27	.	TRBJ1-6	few	TGTGCCAGCAGGCCTGGGGTAGGGACGGCCTTTTCACCCCTCCACTTT	CASRPGVGTAFSPLHF
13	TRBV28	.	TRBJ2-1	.	TGTGCCAGCAGTTTATCGGACTACAATGAGCAGTTCTTC	CASSLSDYNEQFF
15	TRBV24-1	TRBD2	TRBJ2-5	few	TGTGCCACCAGTGATCCAACTAGCGGGGACGAGACCCAGTACTTC	CATSDPTSGDETQYF
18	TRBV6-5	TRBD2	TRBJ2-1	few	TGTGCCAGCAGTTTAGTTGGTCGGACTAGCGGGTTGTACAATGAGCAGTTCTTC	CASSLVGRTSGLYNEQFF
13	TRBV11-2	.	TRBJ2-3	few	TGTGCCAGCAGCCCCCTTACTGGTTTTTTTCAGTATTTT	CASSPLTGFFQYF
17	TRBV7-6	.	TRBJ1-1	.	TGTGCCAGCAGCTTACTTAGATCGGGACTGTATGACGCTGAAGCTTTCTTT	CASSLLRSGLYDAEAFF
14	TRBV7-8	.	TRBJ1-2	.	TGTGCCAGCAGCGAAACTGCAGGGTTGAGTGGCTACACCTTC	CASSETAGLSGYTF
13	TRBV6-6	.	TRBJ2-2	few	TGTGCCAGCAGTATCCCGGTGGCCGGGGAGCTGTTTTTT	CASSIPVAGELFF
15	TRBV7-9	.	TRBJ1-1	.	TGTGCCAGCAGTCCCGTCCAGGGCTTTGGAACTGAAGCTTTCTTT	CASSPVQGFGTEAFF
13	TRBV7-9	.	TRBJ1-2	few	TGTGCCAGCAGCTTAGCGGACAGCGATGGCTACACCTTC	CASSLADSDGYTF
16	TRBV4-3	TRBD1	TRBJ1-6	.	TGCGCCAGCAGCCACGACAGGGTAGCGATAGGTTCACCCCTCCACTTT	CASSHDRVAIGSPLHF
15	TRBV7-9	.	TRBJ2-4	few	TGTGCCAGCAGCTTAGTCAGGACACAAGAAAACATTCAGTACTTC	CASSLVRTQENIQYF
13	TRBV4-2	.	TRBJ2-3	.	TGTGCCAGCAGCCGTGGAGGCACAGATACGCAGTATTTT	CASSRGGTDTQYF
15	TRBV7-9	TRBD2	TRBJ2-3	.	TGTGCCAGCAGCTTTAGCGGGGGGGCTACAGATACGCAGTATTTT	CASSFSGGATDTQYF
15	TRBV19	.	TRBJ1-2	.	TGTGCCAGTAGTATATCCCCTTTCGGGAACTATGGCTACACCTTC	CASSISPFGNYGYTF
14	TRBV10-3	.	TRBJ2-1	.	TGTGCCTCCCTAGGACAGAGCTCCTACAATGAGCAGTTCTTC	CASLGQSSYNEQFF
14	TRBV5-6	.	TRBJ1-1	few	TGTGCCAGCAGCTTATTGCGGGAGGATACTGAAGCTTTCTTT	CASSLLREDTEAFF
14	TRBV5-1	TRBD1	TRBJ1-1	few	TGCGCCAGCGGAATGACAGGGAGGTACGCTGAAGCTTTCTTT	CASGMTGRYAEAFF
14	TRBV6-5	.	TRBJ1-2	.	TGTGCCAGCAGTTACTCGGGTCGCGGGTCCGGCTACACCTTC	CASSYSGRGSGYTF